This TCR beta chain was sequenced for a study of cytomegalovirus exposure and HLA in healthy donors. PCR employed 60 Vbeta and 13 Jbeta primers. The protocol was immunoSEQ multiplex PCR, while the TCRdb copy is restricted to in-frame clones and leaves out a portion. The table has about 150,000 clones, around two thirds seen once. Remarks on this clone: The antigen is unknown.

Study findings and constraints: Certain indistinguishable V segments, among them TRBV6-2 and TRBV6-3, were excluded.

The CDR3 is 16 amino acids. CDR1 and CDR2 (germline): MNHEY, SMNVEV (reference sequence). Trimming shortened V by 4 bases and J by 3 bases, and 16 bases separated the two germline ends. The chain carries TRBV27 and TRBJ1-5; possible D gene TRBD1, 5 bases. The sequencing input was PBMCs. This sequence was found in a woman aged 60 to 75 in good health and CMV-seropositive. The CDR3 loop reads CASSSTGPFLNQPQHF. The CDR3 coding sequence is TGTGCCAGCAGTTCCACAGGACCCTTCCTCAATCAGCCCCAGCATTTT.